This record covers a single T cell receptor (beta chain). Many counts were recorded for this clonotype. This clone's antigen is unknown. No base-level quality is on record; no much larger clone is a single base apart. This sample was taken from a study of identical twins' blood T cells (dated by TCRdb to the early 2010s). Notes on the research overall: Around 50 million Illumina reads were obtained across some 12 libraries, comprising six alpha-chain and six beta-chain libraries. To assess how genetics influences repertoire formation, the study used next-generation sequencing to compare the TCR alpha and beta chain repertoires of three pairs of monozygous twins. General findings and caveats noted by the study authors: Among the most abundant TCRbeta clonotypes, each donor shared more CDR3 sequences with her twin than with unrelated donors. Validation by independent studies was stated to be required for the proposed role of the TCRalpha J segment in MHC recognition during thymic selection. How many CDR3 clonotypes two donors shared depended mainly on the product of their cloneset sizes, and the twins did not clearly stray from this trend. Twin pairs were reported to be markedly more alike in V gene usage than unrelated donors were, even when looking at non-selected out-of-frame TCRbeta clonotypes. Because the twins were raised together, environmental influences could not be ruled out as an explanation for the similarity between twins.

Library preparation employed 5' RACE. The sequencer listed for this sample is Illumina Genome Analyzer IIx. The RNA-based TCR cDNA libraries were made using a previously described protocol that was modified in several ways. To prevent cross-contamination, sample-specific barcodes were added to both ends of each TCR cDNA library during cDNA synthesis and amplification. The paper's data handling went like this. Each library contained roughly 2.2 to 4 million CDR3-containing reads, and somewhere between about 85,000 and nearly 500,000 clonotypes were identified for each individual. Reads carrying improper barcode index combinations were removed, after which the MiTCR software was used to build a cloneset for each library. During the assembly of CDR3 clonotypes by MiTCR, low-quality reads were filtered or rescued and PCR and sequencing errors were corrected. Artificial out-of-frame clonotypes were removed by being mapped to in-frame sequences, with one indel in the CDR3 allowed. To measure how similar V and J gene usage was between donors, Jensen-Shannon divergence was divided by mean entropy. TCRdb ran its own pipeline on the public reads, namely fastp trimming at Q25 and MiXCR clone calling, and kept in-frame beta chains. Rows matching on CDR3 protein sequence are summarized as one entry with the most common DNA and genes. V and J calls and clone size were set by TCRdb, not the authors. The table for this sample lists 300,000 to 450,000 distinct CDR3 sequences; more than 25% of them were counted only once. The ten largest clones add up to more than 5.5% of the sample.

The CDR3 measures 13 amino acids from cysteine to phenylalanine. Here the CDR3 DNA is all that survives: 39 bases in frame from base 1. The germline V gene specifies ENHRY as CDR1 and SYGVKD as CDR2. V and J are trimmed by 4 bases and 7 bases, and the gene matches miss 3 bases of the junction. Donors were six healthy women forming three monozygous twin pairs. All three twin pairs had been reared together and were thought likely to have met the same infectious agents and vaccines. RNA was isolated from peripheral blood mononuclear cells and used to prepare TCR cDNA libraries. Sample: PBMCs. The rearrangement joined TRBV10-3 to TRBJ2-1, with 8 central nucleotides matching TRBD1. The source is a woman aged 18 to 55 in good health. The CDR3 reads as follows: CAISGDRGNEQFF. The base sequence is TGTGCCATCAGTGGCGACAGGGGAAATGAGCAGTTCTTC.